These 3 T cell receptor beta chains originate from one sample sequenced in a study of T cell responses to AZD1222 COVID-19 vaccine. Some clones are missing from TCRdb's copy, which holds only in-frame ones; the method was immunoSEQ multiplex PCR. The table has 100,000 to 150,000 clones, around 89% seen once; the top ten hold 4.2%. The starting material was peripheral blood, obtained on day 0 of AZD1222 vaccination. All receptors come from an adult in good health.

The J gene is TRBJ1-1, the V gene TRBV5-4; tentatively, D is TRBD1 (6 bases). Between the trimmed V and J ends, which lost 0 bases and 5 bases, there was a span of 17 bases. CDR1 SGHNT and CDR2 YYREEE come from the germline V gene (reference sequence). The CDR3 loop spans 16 amino acids. CDR3 in DNA: TGTGCCAGCAGCTTGGCCTTAAGGGGGATCGATACTGAAGCTTTCTTT. Protein: CASSLALRGIDTEAFF.

This rearrangement joins TRBV11-2 to TRBJ2-5, with D maybe TRBD1 (5 bases). The germline gives CDR1 SGHAT, CDR2 FQNNGV. Between the trimmed V and J ends, which lost 1 base and 2 bases, there was a span of 8 bases. The CDR3 sequence is 14 residues long. CDR3 region: CASSLGSGQETQYF. Here the CDR3 DNA reads TGTGCCAGCAGCTTAGGTTCAGGGCAAGAGACCCAGTACTTC.

This clone has more than one count but fewer than ten. CDR3: CASKLAGRHEQYF. The CDR3 region has the DNA TGTGCCAGCAAGCTAGCGGGACGCCACGAGCAGTACTTC. V gene TRBV13 combines with J gene TRBJ2-7; 9 positions agree with TRBD2. The V and J ends lost 7 bases and 5 bases, in that order; junction bases with no gene match: 6. CDR1 and CDR2 from the germline V gene are PRHDT and FYEKMQ (reference sequence). CDR3 length: 13 amino acids.